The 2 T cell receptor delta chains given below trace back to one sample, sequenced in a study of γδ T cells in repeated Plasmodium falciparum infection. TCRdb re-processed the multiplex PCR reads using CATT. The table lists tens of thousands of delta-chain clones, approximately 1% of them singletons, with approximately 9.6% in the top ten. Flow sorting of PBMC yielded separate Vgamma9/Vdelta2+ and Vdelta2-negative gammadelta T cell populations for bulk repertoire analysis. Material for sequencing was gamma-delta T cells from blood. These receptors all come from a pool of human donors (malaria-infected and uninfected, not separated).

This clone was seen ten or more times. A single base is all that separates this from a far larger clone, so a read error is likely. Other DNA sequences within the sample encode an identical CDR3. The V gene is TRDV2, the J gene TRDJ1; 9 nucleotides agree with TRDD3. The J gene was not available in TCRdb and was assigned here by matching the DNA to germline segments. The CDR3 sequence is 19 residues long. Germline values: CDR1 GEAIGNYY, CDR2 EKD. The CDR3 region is CACDSLTGGQTEYTDKLIF. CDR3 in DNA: TGTGCCTGTGACTCTCTAACTGGGGGACAGACTGAGTACACTGATAAACTCATCTTT.

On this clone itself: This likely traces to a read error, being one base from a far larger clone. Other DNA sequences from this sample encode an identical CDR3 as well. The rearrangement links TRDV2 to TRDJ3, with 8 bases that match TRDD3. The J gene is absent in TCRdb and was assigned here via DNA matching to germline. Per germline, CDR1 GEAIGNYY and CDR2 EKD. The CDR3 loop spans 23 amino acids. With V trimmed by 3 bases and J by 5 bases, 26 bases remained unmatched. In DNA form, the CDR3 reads TGTGCCTGTGACCCCCTTGTGGAGATGGTGAAGCTGGGGGACACCCGGGACACCCGACAGATGTTTTTC. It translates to CACDPLVEMVKLGDTRDTRQMFF.